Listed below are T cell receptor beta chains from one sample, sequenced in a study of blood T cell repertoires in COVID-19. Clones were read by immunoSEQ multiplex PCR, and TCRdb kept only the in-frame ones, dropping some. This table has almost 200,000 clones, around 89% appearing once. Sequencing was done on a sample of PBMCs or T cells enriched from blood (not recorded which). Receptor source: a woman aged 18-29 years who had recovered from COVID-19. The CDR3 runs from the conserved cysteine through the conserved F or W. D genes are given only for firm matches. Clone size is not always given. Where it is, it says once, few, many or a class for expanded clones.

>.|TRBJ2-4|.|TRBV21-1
TGTGCCAGCAGCAAAACCTCTAGCGGGGGAGCCAAAAACATTCAGTACTTC
CASSKTSSGGAKNIQYF
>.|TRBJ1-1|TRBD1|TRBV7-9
TGTGCCAGCAGCTTAGGGACAGGGAACACTGAAGCTTTCTTT
CASSLGTGNTEAFF
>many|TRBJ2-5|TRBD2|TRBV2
TGTGCCAGCGGAAGCGGGGGGGCCGGGACCCAGTACTTC
CASGSGGAGTQYF
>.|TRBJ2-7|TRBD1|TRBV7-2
TGTGCCAGCAGCCAAATGGGACAGGCCTGGGGGGAGCAGTACTTC
CASSQMGQAWGEQYF
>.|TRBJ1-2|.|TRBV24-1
TGTGCCACCAGTGATCCCCAGCGGGGCTACACCTTC
CATSDPQRGYTF
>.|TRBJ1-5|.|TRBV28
TGTGCCAGCAGGGAGGGGACTAGCAATCAGCCCCAGCATTTT
CASREGTSNQPQHF
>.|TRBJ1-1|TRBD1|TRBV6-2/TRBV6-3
TGTGCCAGCAGTTCCTCCGGGACAGGGGGCACTGAAGCTTTCTTT
CASSSSGTGGTEAFF
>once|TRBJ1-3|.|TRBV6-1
TGTGCCAGCAGTGAACCGGGATTTGGAAACACCATATATTTT
CASSEPGFGNTIYF
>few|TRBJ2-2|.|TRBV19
TGTGCCAGTAATTTCGGCGGGGAGCTGTTTTTT
CASNFGGELFF
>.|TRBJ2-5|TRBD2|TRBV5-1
TGCGCCAGCAGCTTGGAATGGCGGGGGGGCTTATTCCAAGAGACCCAGTACTTC
CASSLEWRGGLFQETQYF
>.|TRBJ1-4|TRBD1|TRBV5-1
TGCGCCAGCAGCCTCCGACAGGGAACTAATGAAAAACTGTTTTTT
CASSLRQGTNEKLFF
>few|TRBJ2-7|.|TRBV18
TGTGCCAGCTCACCACAAGAGTCGGGGGGCGGCGAGCAGTACTTC
CASSPQESGGGEQYF
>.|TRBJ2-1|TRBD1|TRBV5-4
TGTGCCAGCAGCTTGTTGGGACAGGGGGTCAATGAGCAGTTCTTC
CASSLLGQGVNEQFF
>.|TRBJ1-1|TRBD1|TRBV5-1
TGCGCCAGCAGCCCGGCCGGGACAGAGAACACTGAAGCTTTCTTT
CASSPAGTENTEAFF
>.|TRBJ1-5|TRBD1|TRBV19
TGTGCCAGTAGTACGACAGGGCACCAGCCCCAGCATTTT
CASSTTGHQPQHF
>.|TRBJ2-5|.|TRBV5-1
TGCGCCAGCAGCTTGGGACGGGCGGGGGAGACCCAGTACTTC
CASSLGRAGETQYF
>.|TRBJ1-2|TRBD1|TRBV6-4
TGTGCCAGCAGTGACTCGAGTCGGGACAGGGGTTATGGCTACACCTTC
CASSDSSRDRGYGYTF
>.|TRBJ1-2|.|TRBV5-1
TGCGCCAGCAGCTCCCAGTCCTATGGCTACACCTTC
CASSSQSYGYTF
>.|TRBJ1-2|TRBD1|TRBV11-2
TGTGCCAGCAGCCAGACCCCCACTGGACAGGGTTCGTATGGCTACACCTTC
CASSQTPTGQGSYGYTF
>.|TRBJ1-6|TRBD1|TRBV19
TGTGCCAGTAGACTGGGACAGGGGAGTAATTCACCCCTCCACTTT
CASRLGQGSNSPLHF
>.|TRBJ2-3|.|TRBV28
TGTGCCAGCAGCTCTAGGGACACCTCTAGCACAGATACGCAGTATTTT
CASSSRDTSSTDTQYF
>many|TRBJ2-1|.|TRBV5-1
TGCGCCAGCAGTCGGGGGGCCCAGCAGCAGTTCTTC
CASSRGAQQQFF